These 4 T cell receptor beta chains were all obtained from the same sample, sequenced in a study of blood T cell repertoires in COVID-19. Produced via immunoSEQ multiplex PCR; TCRdb's table is partial and in-frame only. Seen here are roughly 500,000 clones, approximately 89% observed once, and the top ten hold 0.9%. Input material: peripheral blood. The receptors stem from a young man with COVID-19, enrolled during active disease.

This clone was seen a handful of times. The chain couples TRBV30 to TRBJ2-3, with a weak D call TRBD1 (5 bases). The V gene lost 2 bases and the J gene lost 3 bases, with 6 bases spanning the gap. There are 12 residues in the CDR3. Per the germline V gene, CDR1 is GTSNPN and CDR2 is SVGIG (reference sequence). DNA for the CDR3: TGTGCCTGGAGTAAGGGGACAGATACGCAGTATTTT. Translating gives CAWSKGTDTQYF.

This clone occurred once. The chain has TRBV5-4 and TRBJ1-6; TRBD1 aligns across 8 bases. The CDR3 length is 20 residues. In germline, CDR1 is SGHNT, CDR2 YYREEE (reference sequence). V lost 4 bases to trimming and J lost 0 bases; unmatched junction nucleotides: 15. The CDR3 DNA is TGTGCCAGCAGCACCGGGACAGGACCGAATTTCAGCTCCTATAATTCACCCCTCCACTTT. Encoded protein: CASSTGTGPNFSSYNSPLHF.

In regard to this clone: This CDR3 is also generated by other DNA sequences in the sample. The V call is TRBV11-2, the J call TRBJ2-7; 9 bases match TRBD1. The CDR3 is 14 amino acids. J lost 4 bases, V lost 1 base, and 2 bases had no gene match. CDR1 SGHAT and CDR2 FQNNGV come from the germline V gene. The CDR3 coding sequence is TGTGCCAGCAGCTTAGTACAGGGGGCGTACGAGCAGTACTTC. Its translation: CASSLVQGAYEQYF.

This chain joins TRBV5-4 and TRBJ1-2; D call uncertain. The V gene's germline CDR1 is SGHNT and CDR2 YYREEE (reference sequence). CDR3 length: 12 amino acids. V was cut by 2 bases and J by 6 bases, with 8 bases left in between. The CDR3 DNA sequence: TGTGCCAGCAGCTTACTAGGAAATGGCTACACCTTC. Translated: CASSLLGNGYTF. Full variable domain (rest looked up from reference TRBV5-4 and TRBJ1-2): ETGVTQSPTHLIKTRGQQVTLRCSSQSGHNTVSWYQQALGQGPQFIFQYYREEENGRGNFPPRFSGLQFPNYSSELNVNALELDDSALYLCASSLLGNGYTFGSGTRLTVV.